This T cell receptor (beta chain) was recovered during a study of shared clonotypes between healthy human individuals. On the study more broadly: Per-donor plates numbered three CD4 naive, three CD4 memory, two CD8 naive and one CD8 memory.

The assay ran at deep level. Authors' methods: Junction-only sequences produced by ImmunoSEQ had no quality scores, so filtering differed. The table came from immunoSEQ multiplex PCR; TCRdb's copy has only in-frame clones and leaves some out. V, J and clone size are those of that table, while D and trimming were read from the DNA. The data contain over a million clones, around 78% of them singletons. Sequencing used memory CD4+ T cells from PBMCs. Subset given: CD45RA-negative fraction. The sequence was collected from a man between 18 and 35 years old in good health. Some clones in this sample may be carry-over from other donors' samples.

The CDR3 protein is CASSSGTGGARGYTF. The CDR3 DNA sequence: TGTGCCAGCAGCTCGGGAACAGGGGGCGCGAGGGGCTACACCTTC. The chain couples TRBV7-2 to TRBJ1-2, with TRBD1 matching over 9 bases. Germline lookup yields CDR1 SGHTA and CDR2 FQGNSA. The CDR3 spans 15 residues. With 4 bases clipped from V and 8 bases from J, the junction kept 11 bases outside the gene matches.